In this sample, the clone carrying this T cell receptor (beta chain) turned up once. This sample was included in a study of blood T cell repertoires in COVID-19. Looking at the study overall: Both acute and convalescent COVID-19 samples were obtained from the United States, Italy and Spain.

Authors' analysis steps: Estimation of nucleated cell counts relied on the amplification of reference gene primers. Sequencing was performed with immunoSEQ multiplex PCR; in TCRdb, only in-frame clones are kept and a portion is missing. The D gene and trimming were derived from the DNA, and the V and J assignments and clone size from that table. The table has 230,000 or so clones, approximately 82% seen once; the top ten hold around 1.5%. J lost 3 bases, V lost 2 bases, and 4 bases had no gene match. CDR3 size: 16 residues. Looked up from germline, CDR1 is SGDLS and CDR2 is YYNGEE. The sample taken for sequencing was peripheral blood. The sequence was obtained from a middle-aged woman who had recovered from COVID-19. The chain uses TRBV9 and TRBJ2-2, with 10 bases lining up with TRBD2. Here the CDR3 DNA reads TGTGCCAGCAGCGTTAGCGGGGGGACTTACACCGGGGAGCTGTTTTTT. Its protein is CASSVSGGTYTGELFF.